This T cell receptor beta chain was captured in a study of Graves' ophthalmopathy and Graves' hyperthyroidism. V was clipped by 7 bases and J by 1 base, with 14 bases between them. The CDR3 spans 15 residues. The germline V gene has CDR1 MNHNS and CDR2 SASEGT. Study-wide findings and caveats: The model achieved roughly 66% sensitivity and roughly 72% specificity for ophthalmopathy progression. Blood was where most expanded thyroid clonotypes above 0.001 frequency also turned up. Ophthalmopathy could be told apart from stable hyperthyroidism by a 13-signature model (around 90% sensitivity, around 81% specificity).

In donors with ophthalmopathy, activity was moderate-to-severe, with CAS ≥3, NOSPECS ≥4 and duration under 3 months. This clonotype has only a few counts. Its antigen is not known. Scientists amplified the TCR beta CDR3 regions from RNA transcripts. RT-PCR with HTBI primers came first, then second-round multiplex PCR. One entry per CDR3 protein results from TCRdb running MiXCR on the multiplex PCR reads. The table includes hundreds of thousands of distinct CDR3 sequences, 40% detected once. The receptor comes from an adult man with Graves' ophthalmopathy. V usage is TRBV6-1 and J usage is TRBJ1-5; weak D call: TRBD1 (6 bases). Sequenced: peripheral blood. The CDR3 region has the DNA TGTGCCAGCAATTCCCCCAGGGGAAGCAATCAGCCCCAGCATTTT. This gives the protein CASNSPRGSNQPQHF.